The 21 T cell receptor beta chains given below trace back to one sample, sequenced in a study of blood T cell repertoires in COVID-19. TCRdb's table, derived via immunoSEQ multiplex PCR, lists solely in-frame clones and lacks some. Of 200,000 or so clones listed, approximately 87% are singletons. Sequenced sample: peripheral blood. These TCRs come from a person aged 70 to 85 with COVID-19, enrolled during active disease.

The chain's CDR3 is CASSLQLSHEQYF. In DNA form, the CDR3 reads TGTGCCAGCAGCTTGCAACTGTCCCACGAGCAGTACTTC. This chain joins TRBV5-4 and TRBJ2-7; no firm D call. From germline, CDR1 is SGHNT and CDR2 YYREEE (reference sequence). V lost 1 base and J 5 bases, leaving 10 bases between the germline ends. The CDR3 has 13 amino acids.

This clone occurred once. The CDR3 nucleotides are TGTGCCAGTAGTATATCCGGACTGGAGACCTACGAGCAGTACTTC. This gives the protein CASSISGLETYEQYF. This chain uses TRBV19 with TRBJ2-7; a weak D match, TRBD2 (5 bases). The CDR3 has 15 residues. CDR1 and CDR2 (germline): LNHDA, SQIVND (reference sequence). V lost 2 bases and J 2 bases, leaving 13 bases between the germline ends.

V and J are TRBV18 and TRBJ1-3; 8 nucleotides agree with TRBD1. This CDR3 region has 15 residues. V was pared by 4 bases and J by 1 base, with 3 bases of the junction left unmatched. Germline CDR1 reads KGHSH; CDR2 reads LQKENI. The CDR3: CASSLRQGSGNTIYF. CDR3 sequence (DNA): TGTGCCAGCTCACTGAGACAGGGGTCTGGAAACACCATATATTTT. The variable domain in full, completed from reference TRBV18 and TRBJ1-3, reads NAGVMQNPRHLVRRRGQEARLRCSPMKGHSHVYWYRQLPEEGLKFMVYLQKENIIDESGMPKERFSAEFPKEGPSILRIQQVVRGDSAAYFCASSLRQGSGNTIYFGEGSWLTVV.

The V call is TRBV10-3, the J call TRBJ2-3; D gene unclear. The V and J ends lost 2 bases and 1 base respectively, with 7 bases between them. CDR1 and CDR2 (germline): ENHRY, SYGVKD. The CDR3 has 14 amino acids. The CDR3 DNA reads as TGTGCCATCAGTGAGGGGCAGCGCACAGATACGCAGTATTTT. Amino acid sequence: CAISEGQRTDTQYF.

This clone was detected only a few times. As DNA, the CDR3 is TGTGCCAGCCAAGGGAGGACTAGCGGGGGACGATCCCAGTACTTC. The encoded protein is CASQGRTSGGRSQYF. This chain connects TRBV6-5 to TRBJ2-5, with 13 bases lining up with TRBD2. The J segment lost 9 bases and the V segment lost 8 bases, leaving 12 bases of the junction unmatched. Germline assignment: CDR1 MNHEY and CDR2 SVGAGI. This CDR3 has 15 amino acids.

This chain connects TRBV19 to TRBJ1-2; no clear D gene. Germline CDR1 and CDR2: LNHDA and SQIVND (reference sequence). This CDR3 region has 14 residues. The ends were cut back, 2 bases at V and 4 bases at J, with 11 bases in the middle. In nucleotides, the CDR3 is TGTGCCAGTAGTATATCCCAGAAGATCTATGGCTACACCTTC. This encodes CASSISQKIYGYTF.

The chain joins TRBV19 to TRBJ1-2, with D perhaps TRBD1 (6 bases). Trimming cost V 8 bases and J 8 bases, with 15 bases left between them. The CDR3 totals 12 residues. Germline lookup yields CDR1 LNHDA and CDR2 SQIVND (reference sequence). CDR3 sequence reads: CASQQGSEGYTF. DNA for the CDR3: TGTGCCAGTCAACAGGGTTCAGAAGGCTACACCTTC.

The V gene is TRBV7-2, the J gene TRBJ2-7; TRBD2 matches 9 bases. This CDR3 spans 16 amino acids. Germline CDR1 SGHTA, CDR2 FQGNSA. The V and J ends lost 1 base and 3 bases, in that order; junction bases with no gene match: 7. The CDR3 sequence: CASSLEPAGGYYEQYF. Written as DNA, the CDR3 is TGTGCCAGCAGCTTAGAACCAGCGGGGGGATACTACGAGCAGTACTTC.

This chain joins TRBV14 and TRBJ1-2, with D perhaps TRBD1 (5 bases). Germline CDR1 SGHDN, CDR2 FVKESK. The CDR3 totals 12 residues. V lost 1 base and J 13 bases, leaving 13 bases between the germline ends. The CDR3 region is CASSQGVRAFTF. CDR3 nucleotides: TGTGCCAGCAGCCAAGGGGTCAGGGCTTTCACCTTC.

A single count supports this clone. The V call is TRBV6-6, the J call TRBJ1-5; 8 bases line up with TRBD1. V lost 8 bases to trimming and J lost 5 bases; unmatched junction nucleotides: 11. Germline CDR1 is MNHNY and CDR2 is SVGAGI (reference sequence). The CDR3 is 15 residues long. Written as DNA, the CDR3 is TGTGCCAGCTCTCCAACCCCAGGGGGCGATCAGCCCCAGCATTTT. Translation: CASSPTPGGDQPQHF.

This rearrangement joins TRBV7-2 to TRBJ2-3; 9 nucleotides align to TRBD2. V trimming: 5 bases; J trimming: 0 bases; junction bases outside the gene matches: 6. Germline lookup yields CDR1 SGHTA and CDR2 FQGNSA. There are 16 residues in the CDR3. Written as DNA, the CDR3 is TGTGCCAGCAGCACAATAGCGGGAGCGAGCACAGATACGCAGTATTTT. This translates into CASSTIAGASTDTQYF.

The CDR3 sequence: CASSALGQVTRNTIYF. CDR3 sequence (DNA): TGTGCCAGTAGTGCTTTAGGACAGGTCACTCGCAACACCATATATTTT. The rearrangement uses TRBV19 and TRBJ1-3; 7 positions match TRBD1. J was trimmed by 7 bases and V by 5 bases; bases with no gene match: 14. CDR1 is LNHDA, CDR2 SQIVND, per germline (reference sequence). CDR3 length: 16 amino acids.

The rearrangement links TRBV6-6 to TRBJ2-7; maybe TRBD1 (5 bases). The V and J ends lost 0 bases and 6 bases respectively, with 18 bases between them. The CDR3 spans 16 residues. CDR1 and CDR2 from the germline V gene are MNHNY and SVGAGI (reference sequence). The CDR3 is CASSYSIPPRVSEQYF. The CDR3 DNA sequence: TGTGCCAGCAGTTACTCGATTCCCCCCAGGGTAAGCGAGCAGTACTTC.

J is TRBJ1-6 and V is TRBV9; D is possibly TRBD1 (5 bases). Germline lookup yields CDR1 SGDLS and CDR2 YYNGEE. With 2 bases removed from V and 9 bases from J, the gap between germline ends came to 15 bases. The CDR3 length is 15 residues. In DNA, the CDR3 is TGTGCCAGCAGCGTGACCGGGGGAACGATTTCACCCCTCCACTTT. Protein sequence: CASSVTGGTISPLHF.

This clone occurred once. The CDR3, as DNA: TGTGCCAGCAGTTTACGGGGCCCGGGAGGGGAAAAACTGTTTTTT. Residues: CASSLRGPGGEKLFF. The chain recombines TRBV28 with TRBJ1-4; possible D gene TRBD1, 5 bases. V was trimmed by 2 bases and J by 8 bases, leaving 15 bases between them. The CDR3 has 15 amino acids. Germline-derived CDR1 and CDR2 are MDHEN and SYDVKM.

With regard to this clone: One end of the junction fails to match germline, which may point to a read error. The V and J genes are TRBV7-2 and TRBJ2-3; 9 positions match TRBD1. The CDR3 totals 17 residues. CDR1 SGHTA and CDR2 FQGNSA come from the germline V gene. The CDR3 sequence: CVSSLRWDRVTSNTQYF. In DNA, the CDR3 is TGTGTCAGCAGCCTGCGTTGGGACAGGGTAACTAGTAATACGCAGTATTTT.

V and J are TRBV7-2 and TRBJ2-3; D unresolved. This CDR3 has 16 amino acids. V dropped 3 bases and J dropped 5 bases, with 18 bases sitting between them. The germline gives CDR1 SGHTA, CDR2 FQGNSA. The CDR3 region has the DNA TGTGCCAGCAGCTTCGACCGGGTTCTCCCGGAAGATACGCAGTATTTT. This sequence encodes CASSFDRVLPEDTQYF. The full variable domain, in which reference TRBV7-2 and TRBJ2-3 provide the parts outside the CDR3, is GAGVSQSPSNKVTEKGKDVELRCDPISGHTALYWYRQSLGQGLEFLIYFQGNSAPDKSGLPSDRFSAERTGGSVSTLTIQRTQQEDSAVYLCASSFDRVLPEDTQYFGPGTRLTVL.

A single count supports this clone. The chain combines TRBV28 with TRBJ2-7, with 8 bases fitting TRBD2. Germline-derived CDR1 and CDR2 are MDHEN and SYDVKM. The CDR3 has 14 amino acids. V was pared by 5 bases and J by 3 bases, with 6 bases of the junction left unmatched. CDR3 bases: TGTGCCAGCAGTACGGGACTAGAGATCTACGAGCAGTACTTC. Translated: CASSTGLEIYEQYF. Full variable domain (outside the CDR3, taken from reference TRBV28 and TRBJ2-7): DVKVTQSSRYLVKRTGEKVFLECVQDMDHENMFWYRQDPGLGLRLIYFSYDVKMKEKGDIPEGYSVSREKKERFSLILESASTNQTSMYLCASSTGLEIYEQYFGPGTRLTVT.

This chain uses TRBV3-1 (or the pseudogene TRBV3-2) with TRBJ1-2; TRBD1 matches 7 bases. CDR1 is LGHDT, CDR2 YNNKEL, per germline (reference sequence). The CDR3 loop spans 15 amino acids. With 3 bases clipped from V and 4 bases from J, the junction kept 8 bases outside the gene matches. The CDR3 region is CASSHPGTDFYGYTF. The CDR3 DNA is TGTGCCAGCAGCCACCCCGGGACAGACTTCTATGGCTACACCTTC.

The chain joins TRBV18 to TRBJ2-3, with 8 bases aligning to TRBD2. V shed 2 bases, J shed 2 bases, and the junction held 6 bases outside the gene matches. Germline CDR1 is KGHSH and CDR2 is LQKENI. CDR3 length: 16 residues. In DNA form, the CDR3 reads TGTGCCAGCTCACCAAAGGCGGGAGGATTCACAGATACGCAGTATTTT. Residues: CASSPKAGGFTDTQYF.

This chain joins TRBV19 and TRBJ1-1; weak D call: TRBD1 (5 bases). From germline, CDR1 is LNHDA and CDR2 SQIVND (reference sequence). The V end lost 6 bases, the J end lost 3 bases, and 14 bases lay between the germline ends. This CDR3 has 14 residues. In DNA, the CDR3 is TGTGCCAGTAGCCCCCGTCGCAGGGACACTGAAGCTTTCTTT. Its translation is CASSPRRRDTEAFF.